These T cell receptor beta chains were read from a single sample in a study of blood T cell repertoires in COVID-19. Generated by immunoSEQ multiplex PCR, the TCRdb table keeps only in-frame clones and is missing some. The sample includes roughly 290,000 clones, around 90% of them seen just once. Sequenced input: PBMCs or T cells enriched from blood (not recorded which). The receptors come from a woman in her thirties or forties who had recovered from COVID-19. CDR3s include the opening cysteine and the closing phenylalanine or tryptophan. A D gene is named only where the DNA matches it firmly. The size field is filled for only some rows; it gives once, few, many or a size class.

cdr3_length,d_call,v_call,j_call,clone_size,cdr3_nt,cdr3_aa
14,NA,TRBV5-1,TRBJ2-1,NA,TGCGCCAGCAGCTTGCCCACTTCCTACAATGAGCAGTTCTTC,CASSLPTSYNEQFF
15,TRBD1,TRBV4-2,TRBJ2-7,NA,TGTGCCAGCAGCCAAGATCAGGGACAGTCCTACGAGCAGTACTTC,CASSQDQGQSYEQYF
15,TRBD1,TRBV10-1,TRBJ2-7,NA,TGCGCCAGCAGTGAACTCGGACAGGGGGGGTACGAGCAGTACTTC,CASSELGQGGYEQYF
14,NA,TRBV6-5,TRBJ2-7,NA,TGTGCCAGCGCTAGAGACAGGAGCTCCTACGAGCAGTACTTC,CASARDRSSYEQYF
15,TRBD1,TRBV6-5,TRBJ1-3,once,TGTGCCAGCAGAACACAGGGGGCCTCTGGAAACACCATATATTTT,CASRTQGASGNTIYF
17,NA,TRBV21-1,TRBJ1-6,NA,TGTGCCAGCAGCAAAACGTGGGGGGACGGAGGGCGTTCACCCCTCCACTTT,CASSKTWGDGGRSPLHF
14,NA,TRBV19,TRBJ1-5,NA,TGTGCCAGTAGTATAGGGCAGGATTACCAGCCCCAGCATTTT,CASSIGQDYQPQHF
15,TRBD1,TRBV4-1,TRBJ2-1,NA,TGCGCCAGCAGCCAAGAAGGCAGGGGGCGAGATGAGCAGTTCTTC,CASSQEGRGRDEQFF
17,TRBD2,TRBV10-3,TRBJ2-2,once,TGTGCCATCAGTGGCGGGACTAGCGGGCTAAACACCGGGGAGCTGTTTTTT,CAISGGTSGLNTGELFF
16,NA,TRBV5-1,TRBJ2-1,NA,TGCGCCAGCAGCTTGTGGCGGGCCTCCTCCTACAATGAGCAGTTCTTC,CASSLWRASSYNEQFF
15,TRBD1,TRBV6-5,TRBJ2-2,NA,TGTGCCAGCAGCTTGGGACAGGGTAACACCGGGGAGCTGTTTTTT,CASSLGQGNTGELFF
15,TRBD2,TRBV10-1,TRBJ2-3,NA,TGCGCCAGCAGTGAGGGGACTAGTGATTCAGATACGCAGTATTTT,CASSEGTSDSDTQYF
16,NA,TRBV11-2,TRBJ2-5,NA,TGTGCCAGCAGCCTCACGATAAGGGCTAGCGAAGAGACCCAGTACTTC,CASSLTIRASEETQYF
14,NA,TRBV29-1,TRBJ2-5,once,TGCAGCGTTCTAACAACGGGTATTTGGGAGACCCAGTACTTC,CSVLTTGIWETQYF